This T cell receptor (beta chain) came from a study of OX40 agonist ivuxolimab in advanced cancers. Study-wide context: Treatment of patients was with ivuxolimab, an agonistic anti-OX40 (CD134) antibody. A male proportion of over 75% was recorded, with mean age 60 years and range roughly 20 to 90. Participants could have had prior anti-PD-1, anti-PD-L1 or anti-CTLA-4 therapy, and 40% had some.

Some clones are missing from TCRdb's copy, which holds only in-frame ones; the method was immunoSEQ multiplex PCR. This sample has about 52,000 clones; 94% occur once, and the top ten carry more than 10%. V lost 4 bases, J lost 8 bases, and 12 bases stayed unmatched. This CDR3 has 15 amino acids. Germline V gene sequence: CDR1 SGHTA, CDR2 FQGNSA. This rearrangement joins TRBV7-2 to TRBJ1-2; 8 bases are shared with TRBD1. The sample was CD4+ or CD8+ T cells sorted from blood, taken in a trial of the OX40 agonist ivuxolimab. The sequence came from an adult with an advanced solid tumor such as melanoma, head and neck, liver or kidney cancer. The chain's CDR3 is CASSSTTTGARGYTF. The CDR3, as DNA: TGTGCCAGCAGCTCAACAACGACAGGGGCGCGGGGCTACACCTTC.